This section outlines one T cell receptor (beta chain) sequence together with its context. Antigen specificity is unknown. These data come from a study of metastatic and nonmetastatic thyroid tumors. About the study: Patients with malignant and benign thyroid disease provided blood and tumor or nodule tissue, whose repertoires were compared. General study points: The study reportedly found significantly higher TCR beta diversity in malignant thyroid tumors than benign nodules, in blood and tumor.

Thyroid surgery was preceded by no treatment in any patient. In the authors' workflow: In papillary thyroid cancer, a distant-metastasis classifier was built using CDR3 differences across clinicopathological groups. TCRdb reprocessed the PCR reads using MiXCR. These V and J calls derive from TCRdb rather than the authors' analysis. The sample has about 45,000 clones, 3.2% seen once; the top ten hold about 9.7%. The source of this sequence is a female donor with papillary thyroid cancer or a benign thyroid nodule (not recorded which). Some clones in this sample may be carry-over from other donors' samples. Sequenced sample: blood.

The DNA for the CDR3 is TGTGCCAGCAGAGCGGCCCGACAGGGGCCCTACGAGCAGTACGTC. Amino acid sequence: CASRAARQGPYEQYV. V gene TRBV6-1 combines with J gene TRBJ2-7, with 8 positions matching TRBD1. Germline V gives CDR1 MNHNS, CDR2 SASEGT. The CDR3 spans 15 residues. The ends lost 6 bases at V and 2 bases at J; junction bases unmatched: 9.